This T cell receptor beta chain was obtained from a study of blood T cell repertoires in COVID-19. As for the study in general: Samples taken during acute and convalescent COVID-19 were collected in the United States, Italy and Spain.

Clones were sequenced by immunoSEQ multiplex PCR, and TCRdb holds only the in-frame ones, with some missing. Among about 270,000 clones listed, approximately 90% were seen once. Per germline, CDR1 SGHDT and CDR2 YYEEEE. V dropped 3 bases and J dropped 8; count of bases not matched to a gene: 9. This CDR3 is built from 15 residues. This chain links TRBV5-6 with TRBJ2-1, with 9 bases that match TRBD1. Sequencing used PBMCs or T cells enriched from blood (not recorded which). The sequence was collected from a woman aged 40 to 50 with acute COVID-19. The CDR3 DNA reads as TGTGCCAGCAGCTCCCGGGACAGGGCACAAGATGAGCAGTTCTTC. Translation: CASSSRDRAQDEQFF.